This TCR beta chain comes out of a study of blood T cell repertoires in COVID-19. Study-level information: The United States, Italy and Spain supplied acute and convalescent COVID-19 samples. PBMCs, B-cell-depleted T cells, or T cells were the source of the cDNA or gDNA that made up the material.

Trimming took 2 bases from V and 4 from J, leaving 11 bases between them. Germline lookup yields CDR1 SQVTM and CDR2 ANQGSEA. CDR3 length: 13 residues. Original data processing: Amplifying reference gene primers gave estimates of nucleated cell counts. The data were produced by immunoSEQ multiplex PCR, yet TCRdb's version contains in-frame clones alone and is incomplete. V, J and clone size were drawn from that table, and D and trimming were deduced from the DNA. The data show approximately 150,000 clones, 88% seen once. Patients at the Seattle site were enrolled during active infection and followed longitudinally.

The sequenced sample consisted of peripheral blood. This TCR derives from a human donor with COVID-19, enrolled during active disease. The donor label of this sample is uncertain. The chain links TRBV29-1 to TRBJ2-5; maybe TRBD1 (5 bases). The CDR3 coding sequence is TGCAGCGTTGAACAGGGAAGGGGAGAGACCCAGTACTTC. Translated: CSVEQGRGETQYF.